The clone carrying this TCR beta chain was counted a few times. The V and J ends lost 7 bases and 9 bases respectively, with 16 bases between them. Looked up from germline, CDR1 is LGHDT and CDR2 is YNNKEL (reference sequence). The CDR3 has 14 residues. The data derive from a study of blood T cell repertoires in COVID-19. Study background: Material from acute and convalescent COVID-19 was sourced from the United States, Italy and Spain.

Authors' data handling: Nucleated cell counts were estimated from reference gene primer amplification. Sequenced by immunoSEQ multiplex PCR; TCRdb stores in-frame clones only, minus some. V and J calls and clone size are given by that table; D and trimming were obtained from the DNA. The table includes fewer than 350,000 clones, approximately 87% detected once. This receptor was obtained from a woman aged 45-59 years who had recovered from COVID-19. This chain joins TRBV3-1 (or the pseudogene TRBV3-2) and TRBJ1-6; D ambiguous. The material sequenced was peripheral blood. The CDR3 nucleotides read TGTGCCAGCACACCTACTATGGGTGGTTCACCCCTCCACTTT. Protein product: CASTPTMGGSPLHF.